The 23 T cell receptor beta chains presented below share a single source sample, sequenced in a study of graft-versus-host responses after intestinal transplantation. The protocol was immunoSEQ multiplex PCR, while the TCRdb copy is restricted to in-frame clones and leaves out a portion. The profile shows roughly 73,000 clones, around nine tenths of them singletons. Their target antigens are unknown. Material: unstimulated CD8+ T cells sorted from spleen or lymph node cells, obtained before transplant. The receptors come from a human donor who was the organ donor for an intestinal transplant.

The gene calls are TRBV9 and TRBJ1-1, with a tentative D call TRBD1 (5 bases). This CDR3 is built from 15 residues. Looked up from germline, CDR1 is SGDLS and CDR2 is YYNGEE. Trimming took 0 bases from V and 1 from J, leaving 10 bases between them. The CDR3 DNA reads TGTGCCAGCAGCGTAGGGCGGGGCCCGAACACTGAAGCTTTCTTT. Translating gives CASSVGRGPNTEAFF. Based on the CDR3 plus reference TRBV9 and TRBJ1-1, the full variable domain is DSGVTQTPKHLITATGQRVTLRCSPRSGDLSVYWYQQSLDQGLQFLIQYYNGEERAKGNILERFSAQQFPDLHSELNLSSLELGDSALYFCASSVGRGPNTEAFFGQGTRLTVV.

V gene TRBV6-1 combines with J gene TRBJ2-5; 7 bases are shared with TRBD2. With 7 bases clipped from V and 1 base from J, the junction kept 6 bases outside the gene matches. CDR3 size: 14 residues. Germline V gives CDR1 MNHNS, CDR2 SASEGT. The CDR3 here is CASTVVAGQETQYF. CDR3 DNA: TGTGCCAGCACTGTAGTAGCGGGCCAAGAGACCCAGTACTTC.

This chain uses TRBV15 with TRBJ1-1; a weak D match, TRBD1 (6 bases). The CDR3 spans 15 residues. The V end was cut by 0 bases, the J end by 4 bases, with 12 bases between. Germline CDR1 reads LNHNV; CDR2 reads YYDKDF (reference sequence). This CDR3 reads CATSRDRGPGTEAFF. CDR3 nucleotides: TGTGCCACCAGCAGAGATCGGGGGCCGGGCACTGAAGCTTTCTTT. The whole variable domain, filled in from reference TRBV15 and TRBJ1-1, reads DAMVIQNPRYQVTQFGKPVTLSCSQTLNHNVMYWYQQKSSQAPKLLFHYYDKDFNNEADTPDNFQSRRPNTSFCFLDIRSPGLGDTAMYLCATSRDRGPGTEAFFGQGTRLTVV.

The chain joins TRBV7-9 to TRBJ2-7; no firm D call. Trimming removed 5 bases at V and 3 bases at J, with 20 bases between. CDR1 and CDR2 from the germline V gene are SEHNR and FQNEAQ (reference sequence). The CDR3 consists of 16 residues. CDR3 coding DNA: TGTGCCAGCAGCATGGGTCAACATACGCTCGGCTACGAGCAGTACTTC. Protein sequence: CASSMGQHTLGYEQYF.

V and J are TRBV2 and TRBJ2-3; 7 bases fit TRBD2. The CDR3 runs to 16 residues. With 7 bases clipped from V and 6 bases from J, the junction kept 16 bases outside the gene matches. CDR1 is SNHLY and CDR2 is FYNNEI in the germline V gene. The CDR3 here is CASIPGLPPPADTQYF. CDR3 bases: TGTGCCAGCATACCGGGACTACCTCCCCCGGCCGATACGCAGTATTTT.

The chain uses TRBV7-8 and TRBJ2-5; 11 bases line up with TRBD1. The CDR3 contains 15 residues. CDR1 SGHVS and CDR2 FQNEAQ come from the germline V gene. V lost 6 bases to trimming and J lost 3 bases; unmatched junction nucleotides: 6. This CDR3 is CASSLPGQGEETQYF. The CDR3 bases are TGTGCCAGCAGTTTACCGGGACAGGGGGAAGAGACCCAGTACTTC.

Here the CDR3 reads CACPGVPYGYTF. CDR3 sequence (DNA): TGTGCCTGCCCGGGAGTTCCCTATGGCTACACCTTC. The rearrangement joins TRBV30 to TRBJ1-2; D is unresolved. In germline, CDR1 is GTSNPN, CDR2 SVGIG (reference sequence). The CDR3 consists of 12 residues. The V gene lost 6 bases and the J gene lost 4 bases, with 12 bases spanning the gap.

The V gene is TRBV4-2, the J gene TRBJ1-1; 7 nucleotides line up with TRBD1. The trim removed 5 bases at V and 7 bases at J, leaving 7 bases unmatched. CDR1 and CDR2 from the germline V gene are LGHNA and YNFKEQ. The CDR3 runs to 13 residues. The CDR3 loop is CASSELGQNEAFF. In DNA form, the CDR3 reads TGTGCCAGCAGCGAATTGGGACAGAATGAAGCTTTCTTT.

V and J are TRBV5-6 and TRBJ1-5; D unresolved. V lost 0 bases and J 2 bases, leaving 0 bases between the germline ends. This CDR3 spans 12 amino acids. Looked up from germline, CDR1 is SGHDT and CDR2 is YYEEEE. The CDR3 is CASSLGNQPQHF. In DNA, the CDR3 is TGTGCCAGCAGCTTGGGCAATCAGCCCCAGCATTTT.

The chain couples TRBV5-4 to TRBJ2-5; possibly TRBD2 for D (7 bases). The germline V and J ends were trimmed by 2 bases and 5 bases, with 16 bases remaining between them. Germline V CDR1 and CDR2: SGHNT, YYREEE (reference sequence). This CDR3 comprises 15 residues. CDR3 amino acids: CASSLMAGAGETQYF. CDR3 in DNA: TGTGCCAGCAGCTTAATGGCGGGGGCGGGGGAGACCCAGTACTTC.

V usage is TRBV4-1 and J usage is TRBJ1-5; TRBD1 might be the D (6 bases). With 0 bases removed from V and 2 bases from J, the gap between germline ends came to 14 bases. Germline V gives CDR1 MGHRA, CDR2 YSYEKL. The CDR3 sequence is 17 residues long. The CDR3 loop reads CASSQDVEGGGNQPQHF. The CDR3 bases are TGCGCCAGCAGCCAAGATGTGGAGGGGGGTGGCAATCAGCCCCAGCATTTT.

This chain's CDR3 is CASSTTSGGADEQFF. CDR3 in DNA: TGTGCCAGCTCAACGACTAGCGGGGGGGCAGATGAGCAGTTCTTC. The chain uses TRBV18 and TRBJ2-1, with 14 bases identical to TRBD2. The germline CDR1 and CDR2 sequences are KGHSH and LQKENI. J was trimmed by 8 bases and V by 5 bases; bases with no gene match: 5. The CDR3 extends over 15 amino acids.

This chain joins TRBV7-8 and TRBJ2-1, with 14 nucleotides matching TRBD2. Germline values: CDR1 SGHVS, CDR2 FQNEAQ. V lost 7 bases to trimming and J lost 12 bases; unmatched junction nucleotides: 8. The CDR3 is made up of 14 amino acids. The CDR3 loop is CASIGTSGGSRQFF. CDR3 in DNA: TGTGCCAGCATCGGGACTAGCGGGGGCTCTCGGCAGTTCTTC.

DNA for the CDR3: TGCGCCAGCAGCCAAGAGGGACAGGGTGACTACGAGCAGTACTTC. Amino acids: CASSQEGQGDYEQYF. The gene calls are TRBV4-1 and TRBJ2-5; TRBD1 agrees at 9 bases. Judging by the DNA end, TRBJ2-7 fits better; the J call may be wrong. CDR1 and CDR2 from the germline V gene are MGHRA and YSYEKL. The CDR3 is made up of 15 amino acids.

The genes are TRBV28 and TRBJ1-3, with D unresolved. The V gene lost 5 bases and the J gene lost 2 bases, with 10 bases spanning the gap. Germline loops: CDR1 MDHEN, CDR2 SYDVKM. There are 14 residues in the CDR3. The CDR3 DNA is TGTGCCAGCAGTCCTCCTGGGCCTGGAAACACCATATATTTT. It translates to CASSPPGPGNTIYF.

V is TRBV28 and J is TRBJ2-7; 7 positions match TRBD2. The trim removed 4 bases at V and 4 bases at J, leaving 13 bases unmatched. Germline V CDR1 and CDR2: MDHEN, SYDVKM. CDR3 length: 16 residues. The DNA for the CDR3 is TGTGCCAGCAGTTCGCCTAGCGGTCCCCGACTTTACGAGCAGTACTTC. Translation: CASSSPSGPRLYEQYF.

The V gene is TRBV30, the J gene TRBJ2-1, with TRBD2 matching over 10 bases. The CDR3 is made up of 17 amino acids. Germline CDR1 GTSNPN, CDR2 SVGIG (reference sequence). Trimming took 0 bases from V and 7 from J; bases not matched to a gene: 12. The CDR3 sequence is CAWSVSSSGGGVNEQFF. CDR3 sequence (DNA): TGTGCCTGGAGTGTATCTTCTAGCGGGGGAGGGGTGAATGAGCAGTTCTTC.

This clone was seen a handful of times. J is TRBJ2-2 and V is TRBV6-5; 8 bases are a match to TRBD1. Trimming cost V 4 bases and J 2 bases; bases outside gene matches: 6. The germline gives CDR1 MNHEY, CDR2 SVGAGI. This CDR3 has 16 amino acids. The CDR3 here is CASSLAGGSNTGELFF. CDR3 DNA: TGTGCCAGCAGTTTAGCAGGGGGCTCAAACACCGGGGAGCTGTTTTTT.

Written as DNA, the CDR3 is TGTGCCAGCAGTTTAACACATTACGAGCAGTACTTC. Its protein product is CASSLTHYEQYF. The rearrangement links TRBV28 to TRBJ2-7, with D unclear. The CDR3 has 12 amino acids. From germline, CDR1 is MDHEN and CDR2 SYDVKM. V was trimmed by 2 bases and J by 4 bases, leaving 6 bases between them.

This clone was counted only a few times. This chain's CDR3 is CASSQDYIYGYTF. The CDR3 bases are TGCGCCAGCAGCCAAGATTACATCTATGGCTACACCTTC. This sequence joins TRBV4-1 and TRBJ1-2, with unresolved D. Germline V gene lookup returns CDR1 MGHRA and CDR2 YSYEKL. The V end was cut by 0 bases, the J end by 4 bases, with 6 bases between. This CDR3 spans 13 amino acids.

This chain joins TRBV6-1 and TRBJ1-1; tentatively, D is TRBD1 (5 bases). V gave up 4 bases and J gave up 7 bases, with 7 bases separating them. CDR1 is MNHNS and CDR2 is SASEGT in the germline V gene. The CDR3 totals 11 residues. In DNA form, the CDR3 reads TGTGCCAGCAGTGCCCAGGGTGAAGCTTTCTTT. This gives the protein CASSAQGEAFF.

V and J are TRBV4-2 and TRBJ1-2; D ambiguous. Germline V gene sequence: CDR1 LGHNA, CDR2 YNFKEQ. The CDR3 extends over 13 amino acids. Trimming removed 2 bases from V and 4 bases from J, with 8 bases in between. The CDR3 DNA sequence: TGTGCCAGCAGCCAAAGCCCAGCCTATGGCTACACCTTC. It is translated as CASSQSPAYGYTF.

This clone showed up just a few times. The chain recombines TRBV5-1 with TRBJ1-1; D remains unclear. The ends were cut back, 0 bases at V and 1 base at J, with 22 bases in the middle. The CDR3 loop spans 19 amino acids. Germline V CDR1 and CDR2: SGHRS, YFSETQ. CDR3 nucleotides: TGCGCCAGCAGCTTGGCGTTTGGCAGGAGAGAGTATCCGAACACTGAAGCTTTCTTT. It codes for CASSLAFGRREYPNTEAFF.